This T cell receptor beta chain emerged from a study of blood T cell repertoires in COVID-19. Overall study context: PBMCs, B-cell-depleted T cells, or T cells were the source of the cDNA or gDNA that made up the material.

In the authors' workflow: Reference gene primer amplification gave estimated nucleated cell counts. Only in-frame clones appear in the TCRdb table, and some are missing; sequencing was by immunoSEQ multiplex PCR. Clone size and V and J calls were adopted from that table, with D and trimming inferred from the DNA. Of about 37,000 clones in the sample, roughly 88% are singletons; the top ten hold about a tenth. Germline V gene lookup returns CDR1 GTSNPN and CDR2 SVGIG (reference sequence). Trimming at V came to 0 bases and at J to 6 bases, leaving 4 bases not matched to a gene. The CDR3 is made up of 13 amino acids.

The TCR originated in a human donor in a cohort sampled during active COVID-19. The sequenced sample was peripheral blood. This chain connects TRBV30 to TRBJ1-2, with 7 bases lining up with TRBD1. The CDR3 region has the DNA TGTGCCTGGAGTGTAGGGGGCTGGGATGGCTACACCTTC. Its translation: CAWSVGGWDGYTF.